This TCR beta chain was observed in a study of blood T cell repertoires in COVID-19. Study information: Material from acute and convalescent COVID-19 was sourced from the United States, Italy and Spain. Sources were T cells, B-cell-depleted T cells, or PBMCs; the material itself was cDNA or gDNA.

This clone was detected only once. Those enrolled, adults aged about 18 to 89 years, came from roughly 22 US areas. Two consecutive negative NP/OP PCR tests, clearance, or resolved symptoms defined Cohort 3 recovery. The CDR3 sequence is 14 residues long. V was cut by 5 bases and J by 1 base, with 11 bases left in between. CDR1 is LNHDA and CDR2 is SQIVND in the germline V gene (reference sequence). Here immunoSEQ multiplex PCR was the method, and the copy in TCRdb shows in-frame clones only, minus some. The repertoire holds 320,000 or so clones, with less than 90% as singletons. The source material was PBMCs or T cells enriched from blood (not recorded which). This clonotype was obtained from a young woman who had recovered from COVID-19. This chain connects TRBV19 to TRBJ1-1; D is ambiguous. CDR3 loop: CASSLRLKNTEAFF. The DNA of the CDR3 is TGTGCCAGTAGTCTGAGACTGAAGAACACTGAAGCTTTCTTT.